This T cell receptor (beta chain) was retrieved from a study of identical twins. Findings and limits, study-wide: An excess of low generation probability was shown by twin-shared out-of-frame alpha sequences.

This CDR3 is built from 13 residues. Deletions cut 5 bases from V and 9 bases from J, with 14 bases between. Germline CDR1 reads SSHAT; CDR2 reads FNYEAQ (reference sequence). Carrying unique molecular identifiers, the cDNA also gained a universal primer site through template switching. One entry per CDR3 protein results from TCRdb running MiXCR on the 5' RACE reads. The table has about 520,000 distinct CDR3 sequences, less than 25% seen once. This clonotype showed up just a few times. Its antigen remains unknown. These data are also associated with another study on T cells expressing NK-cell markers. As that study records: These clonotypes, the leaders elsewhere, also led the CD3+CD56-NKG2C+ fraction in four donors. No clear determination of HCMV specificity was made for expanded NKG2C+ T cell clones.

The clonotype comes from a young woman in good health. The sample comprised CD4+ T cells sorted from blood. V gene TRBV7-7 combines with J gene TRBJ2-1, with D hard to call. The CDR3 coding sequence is TGTGCCAGCAGCCCCCTCGAAGTGGGTGAGCAGTTCTTC. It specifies CASSPLEVGEQFF.